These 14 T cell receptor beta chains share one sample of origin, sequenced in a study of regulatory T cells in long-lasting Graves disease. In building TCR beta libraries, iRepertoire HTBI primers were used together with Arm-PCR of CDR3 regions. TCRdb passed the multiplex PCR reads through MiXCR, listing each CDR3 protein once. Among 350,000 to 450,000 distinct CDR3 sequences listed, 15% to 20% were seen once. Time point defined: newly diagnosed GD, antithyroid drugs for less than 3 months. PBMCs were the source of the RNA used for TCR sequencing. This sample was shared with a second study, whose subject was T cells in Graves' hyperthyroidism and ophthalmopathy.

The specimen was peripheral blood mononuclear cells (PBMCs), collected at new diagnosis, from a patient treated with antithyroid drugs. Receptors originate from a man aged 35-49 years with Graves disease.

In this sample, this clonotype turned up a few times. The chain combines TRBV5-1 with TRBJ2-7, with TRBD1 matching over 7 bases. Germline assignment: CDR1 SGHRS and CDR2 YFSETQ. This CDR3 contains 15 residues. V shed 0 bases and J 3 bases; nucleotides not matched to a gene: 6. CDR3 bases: TGCGCCAGCAGCTTGGCCACGGGACAGCTCTACGAGCAGTACTTC. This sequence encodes CASSLATGQLYEQYF.

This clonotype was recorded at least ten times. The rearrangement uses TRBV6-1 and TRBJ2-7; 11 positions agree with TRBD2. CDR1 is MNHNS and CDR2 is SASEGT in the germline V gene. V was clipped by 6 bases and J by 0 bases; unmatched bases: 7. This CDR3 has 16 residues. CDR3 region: CASRHHGTSGSYEQYF. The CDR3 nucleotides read TGTGCCAGCAGGCACCACGGGACTAGCGGCTCCTACGAGCAGTACTTC.

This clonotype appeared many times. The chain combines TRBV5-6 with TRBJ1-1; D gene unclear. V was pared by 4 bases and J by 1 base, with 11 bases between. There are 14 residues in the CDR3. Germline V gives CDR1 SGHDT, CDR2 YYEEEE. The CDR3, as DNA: TGTGCCAGCAGCACCCTTGTGGAGAACACTGAAGCTTTCTTT. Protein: CASSTLVENTEAFF. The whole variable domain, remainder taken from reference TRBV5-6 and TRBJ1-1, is DAGVTQSPTHLIKTRGQQVTLRCSPKSGHDTVSWYQQALGQGPQFIFQYYEEEERQRGNFPDRFSGHQFPNYSSELNVNALLLGDSALYLCASSTLVENTEAFFGQGTRLTVV.

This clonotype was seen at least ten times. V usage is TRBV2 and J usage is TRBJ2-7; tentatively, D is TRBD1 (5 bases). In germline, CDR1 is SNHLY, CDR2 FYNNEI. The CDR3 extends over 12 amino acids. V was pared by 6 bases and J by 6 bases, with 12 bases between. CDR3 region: CASRAGIREQYF. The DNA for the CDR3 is TGTGCCAGCAGGGCAGGGATTCGCGAGCAGTACTTC.

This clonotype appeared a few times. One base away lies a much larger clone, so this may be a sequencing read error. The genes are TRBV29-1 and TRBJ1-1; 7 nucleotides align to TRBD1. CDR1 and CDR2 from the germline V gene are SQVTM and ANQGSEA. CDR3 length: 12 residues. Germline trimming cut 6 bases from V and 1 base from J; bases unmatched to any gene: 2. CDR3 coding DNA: TGCAGCGTCGGGACAGCGAACACTGAAGCTTTCTTT. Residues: CSVGTANTEAFF.

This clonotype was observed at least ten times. CDR3 residues: CASSLVGGQGTGANVLTF. CDR3 bases: TGCGCCAGCAGCTTGGTTGGGGGTCAGGGGACGGGGGCCAACGTCCTGACTTTC. V gene TRBV5-1 combines with J gene TRBJ2-6, with a weak D call TRBD1 (6 bases). The CDR3 spans 18 residues. Germline loops: CDR1 SGHRS, CDR2 YFSETQ. Trimming left V 0 bases short and J 4 bases short, with 17 bases between.

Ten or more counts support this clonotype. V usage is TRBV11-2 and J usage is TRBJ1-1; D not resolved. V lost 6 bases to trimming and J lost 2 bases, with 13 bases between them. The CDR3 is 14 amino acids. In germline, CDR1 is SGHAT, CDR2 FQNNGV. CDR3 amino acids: CASRLREFNTEAFF. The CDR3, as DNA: TGTGCCAGCAGATTACGGGAATTCAACACTGAAGCTTTCTTT.

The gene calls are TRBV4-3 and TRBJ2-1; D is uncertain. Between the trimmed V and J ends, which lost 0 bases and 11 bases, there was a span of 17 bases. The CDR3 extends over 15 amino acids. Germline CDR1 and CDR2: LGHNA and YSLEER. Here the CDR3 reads CASSQESSRGEQQFF. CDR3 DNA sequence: TGCGCCAGCAGCCAAGAATCCTCCCGAGGTGAGCAGCAGTTCTTC.

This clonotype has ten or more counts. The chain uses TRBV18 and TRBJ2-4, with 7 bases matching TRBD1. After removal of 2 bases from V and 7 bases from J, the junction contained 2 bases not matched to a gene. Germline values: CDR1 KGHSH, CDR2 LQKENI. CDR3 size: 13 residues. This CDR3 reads CASSPIRGNIQYF. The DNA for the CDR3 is TGTGCCAGCTCACCAATCAGGGGGAACATTCAGTACTTC.

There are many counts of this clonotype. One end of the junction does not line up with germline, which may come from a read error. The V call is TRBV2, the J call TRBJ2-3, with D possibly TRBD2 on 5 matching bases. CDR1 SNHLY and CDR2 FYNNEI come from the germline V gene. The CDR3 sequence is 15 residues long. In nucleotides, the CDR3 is TGTGCCAGCAGTCAAGCGAGTAGCGTCACAGATACGCAGTATTTT. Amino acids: CASSQASSVTDTQYF.

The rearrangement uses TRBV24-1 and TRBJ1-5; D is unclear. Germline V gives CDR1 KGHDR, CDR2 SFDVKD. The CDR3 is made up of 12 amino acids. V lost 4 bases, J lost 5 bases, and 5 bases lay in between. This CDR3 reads CATSEIDQPQHF. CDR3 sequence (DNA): TGTGCCACCAGTGAGATCGATCAGCCCCAGCATTTT.

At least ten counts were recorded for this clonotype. Here the CDR3 DNA reads TGTGCCAGCAGCCGCGAACCCCCCCTAGCGGGGGGTTTGGAGACCCAGTACTTC. Its protein product is CASSREPPLAGGLETQYF. The chain carries TRBV3-1 and TRBJ2-5; 11 positions agree with TRBD2. This CDR3 region has 18 residues. After removal of 4 bases from V and 5 bases from J, the junction contained 15 bases not matched to a gene. Germline V gene lookup returns CDR1 LGHDT and CDR2 YNNKEL (reference sequence).

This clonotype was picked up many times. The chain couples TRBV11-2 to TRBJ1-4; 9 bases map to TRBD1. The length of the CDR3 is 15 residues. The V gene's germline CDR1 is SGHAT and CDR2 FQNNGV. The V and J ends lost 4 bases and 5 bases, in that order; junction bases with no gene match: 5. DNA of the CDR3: TGTGCCAGCAGCTCCTCCGGGACAGGGAATGAAAAACTGTTTTTT. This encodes CASSSSGTGNEKLFF.

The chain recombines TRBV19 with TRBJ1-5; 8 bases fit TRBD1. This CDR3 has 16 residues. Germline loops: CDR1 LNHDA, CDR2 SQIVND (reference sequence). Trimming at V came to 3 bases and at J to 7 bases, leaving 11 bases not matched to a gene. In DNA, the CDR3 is TGTGCCAGTAGTATCCATCGACAGGGGCTGGGCCAGCCCCAGCATTTT. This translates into CASSIHRQGLGQPQHF.